This T cell receptor (beta chain) was identified during a study of blood T cell repertoires in COVID-19. Regarding this clone: Relative to the germline gene, one junction end is altered; a read error may explain this. The same CDR3 arises from other DNA sequences in this sample as well.

Using immunoSEQ multiplex PCR, the repertoire was profiled, and TCRdb retains in-frame clones only, with some absent. The sample lists 8,800 or so clones, roughly 88% occurring once. Sequences were obtained from peripheral blood. This receptor was identified in a human donor in a cohort sampled during active COVID-19.

The CDR3 DNA is TGTGCCAGCAGTCAAGTCTCTGAGGAGCAGTTCTTC. The encoded protein is CASSQVSEEQFF. J is TRBJ2-1 and V is TRBV3-1 (or the pseudogene TRBV3-2); D uncertain. Germline CDR1 is LGHDT and CDR2 is YNNKEL (reference sequence). The CDR3 runs to 12 residues.